The 10 T cell receptor beta chains presented below share a single source sample, sequenced in a study of blood T cell repertoires in COVID-19. This table comes from immunoSEQ multiplex PCR, and its TCRdb copy is limited to in-frame clones, with some not included. There are about 14,000 clones in the sample; more than 65% occur only once, and roughly 28% lies in the top ten. Sequencing was done on a sample of peripheral blood. These TCRs come from a woman aged 45-65 years with active or convalescent COVID-19.

The chain carries TRBV19 and TRBJ1-3, with no clear D. This CDR3 spans 14 amino acids. Per germline, CDR1 LNHDA and CDR2 SQIVND (reference sequence). Trimming removed 3 bases at V and 0 bases at J, with 6 bases between. DNA of the CDR3: TGTGCCAGTAGTATTGGAGGCTCTGGAAACACCATATATTTT. It codes for CASSIGGSGNTIYF.

The count of this clone is one. The V call is TRBV28, the J call TRBJ2-7; 8 bases match TRBD1. The V segment lost 2 bases and the J segment 4 bases; nucleotides outside the gene matches: 13. Germline CDR1 is MDHEN and CDR2 is SYDVKM. The CDR3 covers 17 residues. The CDR3 reads CASSLVSWAGGDYEQYF. CDR3 sequence (DNA): TGTGCCAGCAGTTTAGTTAGTTGGGCAGGGGGCGATTACGAGCAGTACTTC.

Of note for this clone: A read error is the likely source, as a far larger clone sits one nucleotide away. The same CDR3 can be traced to other DNA sequences in this sample. The chain joins TRBV10-1 to TRBJ1-5, with a possible D match to TRBD1 (5 bases). The germline gives CDR1 WNHNN, CDR2 SYGVQD (reference sequence). The CDR3 length is 14 residues. V lost 4 bases and J lost 9, with 16 bases in between. CDR3 sequence reads: CASSVSGGAGPQHF. As DNA, the CDR3 is TGCGCCAGCAGTGTGTCCGGGGGAGCGGGGCCCCAGCATTTT.

V usage is TRBV18 and J usage is TRBJ1-2; D unclear. V shed 3 bases and J shed 5 bases, with 31 bases lying between them. This CDR3 comprises 20 residues. Germline V lookup: CDR1 KGHSH, CDR2 LQKENI. Here the CDR3 DNA reads TGTGCCAGCTCACCCTTCGGCGAGACCGTGGGCAGCATTACAATGTATGGCTACACCTTC. Translated: CASSPFGETVGSITMYGYTF.

The V gene is TRBV11-2, the J gene TRBJ1-1; possibly TRBD1 for D (5 bases). Trimming took off 0 bases at V and 3 bases at J, with 20 bases between the two ends. This CDR3 spans 18 amino acids. The germline V gene has CDR1 SGHAT and CDR2 FQNNGV. The CDR3 nucleotides are TGTGCCAGCAGCTTAGATGGAGCAGTAAAGGGGTCCTACACTGAAGCTTTCTTT. Its protein product is CASSLDGAVKGSYTEAFF.

This sequence joins TRBV11-3 and TRBJ2-2; 7 bases fit TRBD1. V was clipped by 4 bases and J by 4 bases; unmatched bases: 3. The CDR3 length is 14 residues. Germline V gene lookup returns CDR1 SGHNT and CDR2 YENEEA. Written as DNA, the CDR3 is TGTGCCAGCAGCTGGGGACAGTCCACCGGGGAGCTGTTTTTT. It translates to CASSWGQSTGELFF.

The chain links TRBV19 to TRBJ1-4; D ambiguous. The CDR3 length is 15 residues. Germline V CDR1 and CDR2: LNHDA, SQIVND (reference sequence). V dropped 6 bases and J dropped 3 bases, with 14 bases sitting between them. CDR3 in amino acids: CASRKIATANEKLFF. In nucleotides, the CDR3 is TGTGCCAGTAGGAAGATAGCCACCGCTAATGAAAAACTGTTTTTT.

The chain links TRBV5-1 to TRBJ2-1; tentatively, D is TRBD1 (5 bases). The CDR3 runs to 12 residues. V shed 4 bases and J shed 6 bases, with 8 bases lying between them. Germline V CDR1 and CDR2: SGHRS, YFSETQ. The CDR3 coding sequence is TGCGCCAGCAGCCCCAGGGTCAATGAGCAGTTCTTC. Translating gives CASSPRVNEQFF.

This sequence joins TRBV27 and TRBJ2-1, with 10 positions matching TRBD2. The germline gives CDR1 MNHEY, CDR2 SMNVEV (reference sequence). With V trimmed by 6 bases and J by 9 bases, 14 bases remained unmatched. This CDR3 region has 16 residues. The CDR3 region is CASSTEEREGHIEQFF. The DNA of the CDR3 is TGTGCCAGCAGCACCGAGGAGCGGGAGGGCCATATTGAGCAGTTCTTC.

V usage is TRBV3-1 (or the pseudogene TRBV3-2) and J usage is TRBJ2-7, with a tentative D call TRBD2 (6 bases). V was clipped by 4 bases and J by 1 base, with 8 bases between them. The CDR3 totals 13 residues. Germline loops: CDR1 LGHDT, CDR2 YNNKEL (reference sequence). The CDR3 DNA reads as TGTGCCAGCAGCCGACTAGGGTCCTACGAGCAGTACTTC. It yields the protein CASSRLGSYEQYF.